This entry is about one T cell receptor beta chain. Its specificity is unknown. Germline assignment: CDR1 LGHNA and CDR2 YNFKEQ. The CDR3 extends over 16 amino acids. The V gene lost 4 bases and the J gene lost 0 bases, with 16 bases spanning the gap. The data originate from a study of T-cell reconstitution after alpha-beta-depleted transplantation in children. Preparing the TCRbeta library involved the use of unique molecular identifiers. TCRdb re-derived calls from the PCR reads in MiXCR, one entry per CDR3 protein. The sample yields 250,000 to 400,000 distinct CDR3 sequences, 23% seen once. Study observations and caveats: It was newly produced T cells that mostly accounted for T-cell counts and diversity one year after transplant.

Specimen: PBMCs, mostly from graft donor cells, collected 180 days after TCRalphabeta/CD19-depleted stem cell transplant. The chain has TRBV4-2 and TRBJ2-7; D is possibly TRBD1 (6 bases). The receptor was derived from a male patient between 5 and 17 years old who had a stem cell transplant for acute lymphoblastic leukemia, so the T cells may come from the graft donor. CDR3 nucleotides: TGTGCCAGCAGCCCAGAGGACACAGGGTACTCCTACGAGCAGTACTTC. This encodes CASSPEDTGYSYEQYF.